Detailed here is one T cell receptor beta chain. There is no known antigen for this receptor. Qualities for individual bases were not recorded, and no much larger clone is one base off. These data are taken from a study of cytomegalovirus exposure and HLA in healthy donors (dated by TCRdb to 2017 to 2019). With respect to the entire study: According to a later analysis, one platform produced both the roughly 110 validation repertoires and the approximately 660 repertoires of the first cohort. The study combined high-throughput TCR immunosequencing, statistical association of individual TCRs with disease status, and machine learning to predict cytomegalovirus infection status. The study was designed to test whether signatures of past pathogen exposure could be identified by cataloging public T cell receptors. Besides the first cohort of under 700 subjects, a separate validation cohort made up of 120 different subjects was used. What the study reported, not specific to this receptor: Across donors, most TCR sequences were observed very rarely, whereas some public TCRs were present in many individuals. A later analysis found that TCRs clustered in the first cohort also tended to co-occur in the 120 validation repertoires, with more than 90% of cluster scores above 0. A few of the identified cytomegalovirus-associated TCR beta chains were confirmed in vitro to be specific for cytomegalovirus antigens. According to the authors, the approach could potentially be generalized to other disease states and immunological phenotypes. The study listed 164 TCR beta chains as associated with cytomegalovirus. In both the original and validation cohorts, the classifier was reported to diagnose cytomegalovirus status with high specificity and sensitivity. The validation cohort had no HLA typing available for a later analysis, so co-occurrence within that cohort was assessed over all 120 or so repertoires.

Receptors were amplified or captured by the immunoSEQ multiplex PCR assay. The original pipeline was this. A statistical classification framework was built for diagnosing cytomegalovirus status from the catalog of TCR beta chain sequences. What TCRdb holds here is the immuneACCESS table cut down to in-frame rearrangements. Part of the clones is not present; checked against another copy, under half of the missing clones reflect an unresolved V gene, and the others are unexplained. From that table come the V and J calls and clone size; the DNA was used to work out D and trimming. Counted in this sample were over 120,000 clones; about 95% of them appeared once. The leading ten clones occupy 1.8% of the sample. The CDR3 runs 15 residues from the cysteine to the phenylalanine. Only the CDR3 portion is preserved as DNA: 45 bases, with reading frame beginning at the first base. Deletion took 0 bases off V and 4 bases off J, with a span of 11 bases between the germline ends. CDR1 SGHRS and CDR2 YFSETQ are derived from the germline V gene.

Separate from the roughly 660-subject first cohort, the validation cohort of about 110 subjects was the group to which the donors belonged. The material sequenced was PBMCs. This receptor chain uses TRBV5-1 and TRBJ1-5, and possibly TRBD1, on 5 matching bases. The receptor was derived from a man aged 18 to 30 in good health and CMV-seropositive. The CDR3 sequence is CASSLGRGENQPQHF. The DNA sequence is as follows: TGCGCCAGCAGCTTGGGACGGGGGGAAAATCAGCCCCAGCATTTT.